These 2 T cell receptor beta chains came from one sample sequenced in a study of blood T cell repertoires in COVID-19. Data came from immunoSEQ multiplex PCR; TCRdb stores just in-frame clones and leaves some out. The data hold tens of thousands of clones, with approximately 86% observed a single time. The sequencing input was peripheral blood. These receptors were obtained from a man older than 75 with active or convalescent COVID-19.

The J gene is TRBJ2-1, the V gene TRBV10-3; a weak D match, TRBD1 (5 bases). This CDR3 has 15 residues. CDR1 and CDR2 (germline): ENHRY, SYGVKD. Between the trimmed V and J ends, which lost 3 bases and 4 bases, there was a span of 13 bases. This CDR3 is CAISDQGGFYNEQFF. CDR3 nucleotide sequence: TGTGCCATCAGTGACCAGGGTGGGTTTTACAATGAGCAGTTCTTC.

This chain links TRBV6-5 with TRBJ2-5, with D hard to call. The germline V and J ends were trimmed by 6 bases and 5 bases, with 16 bases remaining between them. This CDR3 region has 14 residues. Germline CDR1 is MNHEY and CDR2 is SVGAGI. The CDR3 sequence: CASSRYLPRETQYF. The CDR3 nucleotides are TGTGCCAGCAGCCGATACCTGCCTAGGGAGACCCAGTACTTC.